Below are 3 T cell receptor beta chains sequenced from a single sample in a study of T cell responses to AZD1222 COVID-19 vaccine. The data were produced by immunoSEQ multiplex PCR, yet TCRdb's version contains in-frame clones alone and is incomplete. The sample holds about 200,000 clones; approximately 93% are singletons and the top ten take more than 0.8%. Specimen: peripheral blood, collected 28 days after the second AZD1222 dose. These receptors all stem from an adult who received the AZD1222 COVID-19 vaccine.

In nucleotides, the CDR3 is TGCGCCAGCAGCCAAACCGGGGGCTGGGAAAAACTGTTTTTT. The encoded protein is CASSQTGGWEKLFF. The rearrangement joins TRBV4-1 to TRBJ1-4; tentatively, D is TRBD1 (6 bases). Between the trimmed V and J ends, which lost 2 bases and 8 bases, there was a span of 12 bases. This CDR3 has 14 residues. Germline CDR1 reads MGHRA; CDR2 reads YSYEKL.

The chain employs TRBV24-1 and TRBJ2-3; no clear D. Between the trimmed V and J ends, which lost 2 bases and 4 bases, there was a span of 9 bases. Germline CDR1 KGHDR, CDR2 SFDVKD. CDR3 length equals 14 residues. The CDR3 here is CATSDSTFADTQYF. The CDR3 region has the DNA TGTGCCACCAGTGATTCGACTTTTGCAGATACGCAGTATTTT.

The V gene is TRBV6-1, the J gene TRBJ2-7; 8 bases line up with TRBD2. After removal of 3 bases from V and 2 bases from J, the junction contained 9 bases not matched to a gene. Looked up from germline, CDR1 is MNHNS and CDR2 is SASEGT. This CDR3 has 16 amino acids. This chain's CDR3 is CASSEPSGGLPYEQYF. The CDR3, as DNA: TGTGCCAGCAGTGAGCCGAGCGGGGGCCTACCCTACGAGCAGTACTTC.